In this sample, the clone carrying this T cell receptor beta chain turned up once. This sample is drawn from a study of Ad26.COV2.S vaccination and SARS-CoV-2 variants. Study-wide context: Into the muscle, Ad26.COV2.S was dosed once or twice, 56 days apart.

Profiled with immunoSEQ multiplex PCR; TCRdb holds only in-frame clones, not every one. Of approximately 420,000 clones in the sample, approximately 91% were seen once. The germline V gene has CDR1 SGHTA and CDR2 FQGNSA. The CDR3 extends over 14 amino acids. V was trimmed by 3 bases and J by 0 bases, leaving 3 bases between them. As to treatment: about 20 received Ad26.COV2.S at low or high dose, single or two shots; roughly 5 received placebo; per-sample allocation not given. After the first vaccine or placebo injection, samples were drawn on day 63. The specimen comprised peripheral blood, sampled in a trial of Ad26.COV2.S vaccine versus placebo. This sequence joins TRBV7-2 and TRBJ2-6; no clear D. This clonotype was sampled from a person aged 18-60 years who received the Ad26.COV2.S COVID-19 vaccine or a placebo. DNA of the CDR3: TGTGCCAGCAGCTTGTACTCTGGGGCCAACGTCCTGACTTTC. Protein sequence: CASSLYSGANVLTF.